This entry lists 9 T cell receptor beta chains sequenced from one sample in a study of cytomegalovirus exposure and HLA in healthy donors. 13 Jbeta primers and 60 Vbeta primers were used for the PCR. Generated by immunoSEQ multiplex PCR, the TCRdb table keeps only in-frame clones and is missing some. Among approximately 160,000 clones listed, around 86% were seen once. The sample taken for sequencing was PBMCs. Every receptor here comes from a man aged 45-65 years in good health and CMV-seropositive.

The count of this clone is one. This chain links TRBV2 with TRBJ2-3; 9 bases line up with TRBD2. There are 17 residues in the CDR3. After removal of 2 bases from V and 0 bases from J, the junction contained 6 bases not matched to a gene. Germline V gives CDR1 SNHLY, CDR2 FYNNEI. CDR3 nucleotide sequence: TGTGCCAGCAGTGAACCTAGCGGGAAATCTAGCACAGATACGCAGTATTTT. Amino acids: CASSEPSGKSSTDTQYF.

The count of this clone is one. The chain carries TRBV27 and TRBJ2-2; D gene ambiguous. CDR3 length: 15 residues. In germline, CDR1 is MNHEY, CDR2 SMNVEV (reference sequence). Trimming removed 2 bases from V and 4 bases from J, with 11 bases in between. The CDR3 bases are TGTGCCAGCAGTTTAGATCTGACGGGCACCGGGGAGCTGTTTTTT. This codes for CASSLDLTGTGELFF.

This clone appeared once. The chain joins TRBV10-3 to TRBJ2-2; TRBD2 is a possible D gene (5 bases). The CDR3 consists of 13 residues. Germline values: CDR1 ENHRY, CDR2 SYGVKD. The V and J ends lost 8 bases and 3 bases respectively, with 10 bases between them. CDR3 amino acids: CAIGSGDTGELFF. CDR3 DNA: TGTGCCATCGGTTCCGGGGACACCGGGGAGCTGTTTTTT.

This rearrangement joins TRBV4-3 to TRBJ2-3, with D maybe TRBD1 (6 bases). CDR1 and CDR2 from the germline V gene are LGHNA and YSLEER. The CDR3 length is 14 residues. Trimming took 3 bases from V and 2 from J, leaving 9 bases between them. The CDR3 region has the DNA TGCGCCAGCAGCCAGAGGGACACCACAGATACGCAGTATTTT. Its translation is CASSQRDTTDTQYF.

The CDR3 sequence is CASSPQVEGSGNTIYF. CDR3 nucleotides: TGCGCCAGCAGCCCACAAGTGGAGGGCTCTGGAAACACCATATATTTT. The chain carries TRBV5-1 and TRBJ1-3; D gene unclear. V lost 4 bases and J lost 0, with 14 bases in between. The CDR3 spans 16 residues. CDR1 and CDR2 (germline): SGHRS, YFSETQ.

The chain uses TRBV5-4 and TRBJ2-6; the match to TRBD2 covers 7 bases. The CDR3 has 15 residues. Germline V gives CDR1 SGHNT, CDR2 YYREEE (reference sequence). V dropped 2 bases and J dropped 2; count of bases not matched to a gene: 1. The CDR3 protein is CASSFGGTGANVLTF. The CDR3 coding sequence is TGTGCCAGCAGCTTCGGGGGGACTGGGGCCAACGTCCTGACTTTC.

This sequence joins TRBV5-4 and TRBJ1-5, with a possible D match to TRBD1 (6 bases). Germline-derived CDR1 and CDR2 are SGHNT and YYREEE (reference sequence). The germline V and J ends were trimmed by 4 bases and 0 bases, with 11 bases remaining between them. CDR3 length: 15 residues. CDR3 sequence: CASSRGGPSNQPQHF. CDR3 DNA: TGTGCCAGCAGCCGAGGGGGACCTAGCAATCAGCCCCAGCATTTT. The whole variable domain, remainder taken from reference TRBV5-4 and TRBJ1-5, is ETGVTQSPTHLIKTRGQQVTLRCSSQSGHNTVSWYQQALGQGPQFIFQYYREEENGRGNFPPRFSGLQFPNYSSELNVNALELDDSALYLCASSRGGPSNQPQHFGDGTRLSIL.

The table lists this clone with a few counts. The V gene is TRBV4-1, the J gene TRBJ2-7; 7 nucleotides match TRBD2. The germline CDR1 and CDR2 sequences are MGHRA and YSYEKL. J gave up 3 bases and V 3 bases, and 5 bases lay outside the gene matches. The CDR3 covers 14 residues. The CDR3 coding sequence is TGCGCCAGCAGCCAGGGACGCGGGAGCTACGAGCAGTACTTC. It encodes CASSQGRGSYEQYF.

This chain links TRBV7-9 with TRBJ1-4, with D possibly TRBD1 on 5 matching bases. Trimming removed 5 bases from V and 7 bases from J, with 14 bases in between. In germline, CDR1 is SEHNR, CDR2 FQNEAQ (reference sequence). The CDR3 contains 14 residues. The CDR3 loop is CASSLAGGGEKLFF. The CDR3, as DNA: TGTGCCAGCAGCCTCGCGGGGGGGGGTGAAAAACTGTTTTTT.